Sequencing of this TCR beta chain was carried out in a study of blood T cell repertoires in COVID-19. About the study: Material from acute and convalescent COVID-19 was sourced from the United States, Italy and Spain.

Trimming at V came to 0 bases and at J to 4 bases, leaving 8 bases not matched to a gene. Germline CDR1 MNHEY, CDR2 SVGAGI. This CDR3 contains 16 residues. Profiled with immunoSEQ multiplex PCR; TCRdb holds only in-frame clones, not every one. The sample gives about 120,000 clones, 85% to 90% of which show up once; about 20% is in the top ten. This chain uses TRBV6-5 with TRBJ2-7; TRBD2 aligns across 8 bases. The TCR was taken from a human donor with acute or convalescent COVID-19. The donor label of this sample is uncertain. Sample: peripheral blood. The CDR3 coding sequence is TGTGCCAGCAGTTACTCGCCCCCTGTAGCGGGGTACGAGCAGTACTTC. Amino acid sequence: CASSYSPPVAGYEQYF.